The present TCR beta chain was sequenced within a study of cytomegalovirus exposure and HLA in healthy donors. Regarding the study as a whole: With later analysis, a missense DCLRE1C variant became linked to TCR beta V- and J-gene trimming. A list of roughly 160 TCR beta chains associated with cytomegalovirus was given. In a later analysis, at a false discovery rate of 0.05, 15,000 to 20,000 TCR beta sequences matched HLA alleles.

For this clone: Antigen unknown.

The germline V gene has CDR1 SGHTA and CDR2 FQGNSA. This CDR3 region has 15 residues. The trim removed 2 bases at V and 7 bases at J, leaving 5 bases unmatched. This PCR relied on a set of 60 Vbeta primers and 13 Jbeta primers. In the original processing: Approximately 72 million unique TCR beta chains, about 10 million of them shared, were counted by a later analysis. Sequenced by immunoSEQ multiplex PCR; TCRdb stores in-frame clones only, minus some. V and J calls and clone size are copied from that table; D and trimming were computed from the DNA. This sample carries fewer than 60,000 clones, 55% to 80% of them seen once, and the ten largest clones take about 20%.

The clonotype comes from a woman in her 50s in good health and CMV-seropositive. The chain uses TRBV7-2 and TRBJ1-5; TRBD1 matches 10 bases. Sequenced: PBMCs. The chain's CDR3 is CASSLRGQGRQPQHF. CDR3 bases: TGTGCCAGCAGCTTAAGGGGACAGGGGAGACAGCCCCAGCATTTT.